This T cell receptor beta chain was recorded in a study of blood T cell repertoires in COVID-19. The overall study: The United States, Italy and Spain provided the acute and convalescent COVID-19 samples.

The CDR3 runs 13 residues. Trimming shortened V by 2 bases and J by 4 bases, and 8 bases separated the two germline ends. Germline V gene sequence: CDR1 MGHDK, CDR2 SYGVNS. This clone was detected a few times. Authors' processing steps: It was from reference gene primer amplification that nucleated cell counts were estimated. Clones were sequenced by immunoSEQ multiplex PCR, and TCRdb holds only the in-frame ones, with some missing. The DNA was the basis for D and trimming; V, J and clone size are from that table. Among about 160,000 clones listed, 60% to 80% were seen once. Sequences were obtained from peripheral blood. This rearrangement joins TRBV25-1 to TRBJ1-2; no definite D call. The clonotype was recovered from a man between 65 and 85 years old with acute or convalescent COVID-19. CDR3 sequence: CASSETLGYGYTF. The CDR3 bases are TGTGCCAGCAGTGAAACCCTCGGCTATGGCTACACCTTC.